Given below is one T cell receptor (beta chain) in context. Individual cDNA molecules were tagged with unique molecular identifiers, the study reported. TCRdb called the 5' RACE reads again in MiXCR, with one record for every CDR3 protein. The sample consists of 75,000 or so distinct CDR3 sequences, 13% to 15% of them appearing once. The ends were cut back, 1 base at V and 2 bases at J, with 9 bases in the middle. Germline V CDR1 and CDR2: SGHDN, FVKESK. The CDR3 runs to 14 residues. These data originate in a study of early T cells in non-severe SARS-CoV-2 infection. Study summary: Sequencing targeted bulk RNA from unsorted whole blood, leaving chains unpaired.

Sequenced input: whole blood. The chain is built from TRBV14 and TRBJ2-7, with no clear D. The sequence was obtained from an adult who was a healthcare worker with PCR-confirmed SARS-CoV-2 infection or an uninfected control (not recorded which). The CDR3: CASSQGRSAYEQYF. As DNA, the CDR3 is TGTGCCAGCAGCCAAGGGCGAAGCGCCTACGAGCAGTACTTC.